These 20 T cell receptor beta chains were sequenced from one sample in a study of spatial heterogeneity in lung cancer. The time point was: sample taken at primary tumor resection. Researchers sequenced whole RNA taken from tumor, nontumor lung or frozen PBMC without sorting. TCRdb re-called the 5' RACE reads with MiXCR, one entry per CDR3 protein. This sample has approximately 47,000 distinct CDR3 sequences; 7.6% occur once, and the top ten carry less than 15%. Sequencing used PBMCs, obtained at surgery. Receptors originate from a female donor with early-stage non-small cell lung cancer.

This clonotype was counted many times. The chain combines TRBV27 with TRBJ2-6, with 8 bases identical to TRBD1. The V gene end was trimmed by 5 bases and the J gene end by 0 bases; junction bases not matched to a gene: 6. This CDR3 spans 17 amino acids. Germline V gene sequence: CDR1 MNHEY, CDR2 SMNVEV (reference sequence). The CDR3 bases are TGTGCCAGCAGTCCCGGACAGGGAACCTCTGGGGCCAACGTCCTGACTTTC. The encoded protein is CASSPGQGTSGANVLTF.

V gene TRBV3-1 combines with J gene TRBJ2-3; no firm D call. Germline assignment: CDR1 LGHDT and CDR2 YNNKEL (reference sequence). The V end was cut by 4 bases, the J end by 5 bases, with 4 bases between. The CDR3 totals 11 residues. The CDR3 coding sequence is TGTGCCAGCAGCCCCGGAGATACGCAGTATTTT. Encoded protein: CASSPGDTQYF.

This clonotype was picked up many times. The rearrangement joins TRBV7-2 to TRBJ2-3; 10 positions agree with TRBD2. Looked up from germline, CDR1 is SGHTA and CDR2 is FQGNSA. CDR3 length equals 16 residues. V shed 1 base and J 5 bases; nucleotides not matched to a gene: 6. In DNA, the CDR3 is TGTGCCAGCAGCTTAGGGACTAGCGGCTACCAAGATACGCAGTATTTT. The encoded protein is CASSLGTSGYQDTQYF. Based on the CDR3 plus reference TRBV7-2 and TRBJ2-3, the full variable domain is GAGVSQSPSNKVTEKGKDVELRCDPISGHTALYWYRQSLGQGLEFLIYFQGNSAPDKSGLPSDRFSAERTGGSVSTLTIQRTQQEDSAVYLCASSLGTSGYQDTQYFGPGTRLTVL.

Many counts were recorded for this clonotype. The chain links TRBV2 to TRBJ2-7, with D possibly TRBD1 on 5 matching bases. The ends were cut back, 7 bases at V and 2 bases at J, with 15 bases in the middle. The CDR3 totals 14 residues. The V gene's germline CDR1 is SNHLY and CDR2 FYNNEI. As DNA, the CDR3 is TGTGCCAGCACCCCACGGACACGGACCTACGAGCAGTACTTC. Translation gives CASTPRTRTYEQYF.

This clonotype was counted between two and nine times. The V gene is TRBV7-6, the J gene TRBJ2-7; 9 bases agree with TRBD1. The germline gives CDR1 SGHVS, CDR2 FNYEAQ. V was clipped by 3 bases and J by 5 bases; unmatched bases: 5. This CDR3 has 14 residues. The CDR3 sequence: CASSFPGQGHEQYF. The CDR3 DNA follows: TGTGCCAGCAGCTTCCCGGGACAGGGCCACGAGCAGTACTTC.

The CDR3 reads CASSEASRGGGGYTF. The CDR3, as DNA: TGTGCCAGCAGTGAAGCAAGCAGGGGAGGCGGTGGCTACACCTTC. The chain employs TRBV2 and TRBJ1-2; D perhaps matches TRBD1 (6 bases). V lost 0 bases to trimming and J lost 7 bases, with 15 bases between them. Looked up from germline, CDR1 is SNHLY and CDR2 is FYNNEI. CDR3 length equals 15 residues.

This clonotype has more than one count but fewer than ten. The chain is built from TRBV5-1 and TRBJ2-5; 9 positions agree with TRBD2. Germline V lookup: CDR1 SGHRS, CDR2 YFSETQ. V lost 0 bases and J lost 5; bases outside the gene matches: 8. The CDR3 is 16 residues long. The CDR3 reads CASSLGASGTKETQYF. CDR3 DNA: TGCGCCAGCAGCTTGGGTGCTAGCGGGACCAAGGAGACCCAGTACTTC.

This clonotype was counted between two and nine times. The CDR3: CASRGGVTDTQYF. The CDR3 DNA reads as TGTGCCAGCCGGGGGGGGGTCACAGATACGCAGTATTTT. The chain uses TRBV6-1 and TRBJ2-3; 8 bases line up with TRBD2. Germline V CDR1 and CDR2: MNHNS, SASEGT. Trimming took 8 bases from V and 2 from J; bases not matched to a gene: 3. This CDR3 contains 13 residues.

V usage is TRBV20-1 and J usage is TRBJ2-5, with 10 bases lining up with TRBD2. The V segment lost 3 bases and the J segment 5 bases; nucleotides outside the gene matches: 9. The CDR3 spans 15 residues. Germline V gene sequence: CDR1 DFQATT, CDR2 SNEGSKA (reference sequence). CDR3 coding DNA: TGCAGTGCTAGGTTTAGCGGGGGGTGGGCGGAGACCCAGTACTTC. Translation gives CSARFSGGWAETQYF.

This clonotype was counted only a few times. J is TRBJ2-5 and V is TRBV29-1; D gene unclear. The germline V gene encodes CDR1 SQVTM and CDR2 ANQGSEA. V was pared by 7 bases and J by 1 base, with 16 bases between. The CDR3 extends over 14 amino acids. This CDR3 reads CSADNRPVQETQYF. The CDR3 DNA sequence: TGCAGCGCGGATAATCGCCCGGTCCAAGAGACCCAGTACTTC.

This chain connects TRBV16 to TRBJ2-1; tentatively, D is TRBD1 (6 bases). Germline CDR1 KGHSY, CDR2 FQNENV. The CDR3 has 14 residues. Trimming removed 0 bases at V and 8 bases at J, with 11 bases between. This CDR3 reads CASSQSPQGYEQFF. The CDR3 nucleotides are TGTGCCAGCAGCCAATCCCCCCAGGGGTATGAGCAGTTCTTC.

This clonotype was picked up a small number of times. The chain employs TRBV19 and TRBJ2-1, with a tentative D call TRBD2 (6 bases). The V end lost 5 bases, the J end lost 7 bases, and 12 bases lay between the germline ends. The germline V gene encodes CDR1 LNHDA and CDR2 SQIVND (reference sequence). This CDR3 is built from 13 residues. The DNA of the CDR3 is TGTGCCAGTAGTCACGGGAGTCCAAATGAGCAGTTCTTC. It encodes CASSHGSPNEQFF.

The CDR3 DNA follows: TGTGCCAGCAGCTTGTCCCCCCCCGCCAACACTGAAGCTTTCTTT. Amino acid sequence: CASSLSPPANTEAFF. The rearrangement uses TRBV5-6 and TRBJ1-1; no definite D call. The V and J ends lost 1 base and 2 bases respectively, with 12 bases between them. This CDR3 is built from 15 residues. Germline CDR1 and CDR2: SGHDT and YYEEEE.

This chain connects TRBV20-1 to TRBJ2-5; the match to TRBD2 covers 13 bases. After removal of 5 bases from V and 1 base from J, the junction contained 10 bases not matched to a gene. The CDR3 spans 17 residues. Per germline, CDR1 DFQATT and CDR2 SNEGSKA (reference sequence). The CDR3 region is CSARGLAGANRQETQYF. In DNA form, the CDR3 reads TGCAGTGCTCGAGGACTAGCGGGGGCCAACCGCCAAGAGACCCAGTACTTC.

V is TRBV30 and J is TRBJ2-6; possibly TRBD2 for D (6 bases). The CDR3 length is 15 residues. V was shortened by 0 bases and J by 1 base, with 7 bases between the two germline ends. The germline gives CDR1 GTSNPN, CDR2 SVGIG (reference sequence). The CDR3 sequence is CAWSVGGSGANVLTF. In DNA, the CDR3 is TGTGCCTGGAGTGTAGGAGGGTCTGGGGCCAACGTCCTGACTTTC.

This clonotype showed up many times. Here the CDR3 DNA reads TGTGCCAGCAGCTTAGACCGCGGGACCTACGAGCAGTACTTC. Encoded protein: CASSLDRGTYEQYF. The rearrangement joins TRBV7-2 to TRBJ2-7; tentative D call: TRBD2 (6 bases). The CDR3 consists of 14 residues. V dropped 1 base and J dropped 2 bases, with 9 bases sitting between them. Germline loops: CDR1 SGHTA, CDR2 FQGNSA.

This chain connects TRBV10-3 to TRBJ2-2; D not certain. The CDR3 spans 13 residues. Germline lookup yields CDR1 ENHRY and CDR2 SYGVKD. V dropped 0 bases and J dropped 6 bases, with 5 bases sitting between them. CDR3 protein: CAISESGSGELFF. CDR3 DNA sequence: TGTGCCATCAGTGAGTCTGGTTCCGGGGAGCTGTTTTTT.

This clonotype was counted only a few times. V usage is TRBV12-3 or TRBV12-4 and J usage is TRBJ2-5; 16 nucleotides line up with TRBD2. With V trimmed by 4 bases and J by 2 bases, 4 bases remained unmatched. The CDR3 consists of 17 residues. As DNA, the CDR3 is TGTGCCAGCAGTTCCACGGGACTAGCGGGGGGGCAAGAGACCCAGTACTTC. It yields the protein CASSSTGLAGGQETQYF.

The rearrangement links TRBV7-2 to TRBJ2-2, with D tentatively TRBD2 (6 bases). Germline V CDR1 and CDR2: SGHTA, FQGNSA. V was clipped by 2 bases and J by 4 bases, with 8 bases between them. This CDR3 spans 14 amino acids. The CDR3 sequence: CASSLRRGTGELFF. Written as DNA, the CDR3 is TGTGCCAGCAGCTTACGGCGGGGCACCGGGGAGCTGTTTTTT. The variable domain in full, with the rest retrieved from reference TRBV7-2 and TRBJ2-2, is GAGVSQSPSNKVTEKGKDVELRCDPISGHTALYWYRQSLGQGLEFLIYFQGNSAPDKSGLPSDRFSAERTGGSVSTLTIQRTQQEDSAVYLCASSLRRGTGELFFGEGSRLTVL.

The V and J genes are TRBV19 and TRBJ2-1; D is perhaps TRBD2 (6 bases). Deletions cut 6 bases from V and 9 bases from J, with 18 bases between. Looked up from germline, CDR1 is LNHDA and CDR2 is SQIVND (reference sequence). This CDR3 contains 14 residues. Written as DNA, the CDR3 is TGTGCCAGTAGCCCCGGTGGCGGGGCAGGTGAGCAGTTCTTC. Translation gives CASSPGGGAGEQFF.